A single sample gave rise to the 30 T cell receptor beta chains below, sequenced in a study of PD-1 blockade in classical Hodgkin lymphoma. The time point: cycle 4 day 1 (C4D1), after 6 weeks of nivolumab. All patients experienced relapse after autologous stem cell transplantation, and brentuximab vedotin exposure was variable. Profiling relied on immunoSEQ multiplex PCR, and the TCRdb table lists in-frame clones only, not all of them. The data hold approximately 61,000 clones, with roughly nine tenths observed a single time. The sample consisted of peripheral blood mononuclear cells (PBMCs), taken before the fourth cycle of nivolumab. These receptors all stem from a human donor with classical Hodgkin lymphoma.

This clone was detected a few times. V and J are TRBV10-3 and TRBJ1-2; D is ambiguous. This CDR3 comprises 14 residues. Germline V gives CDR1 ENHRY, CDR2 SYGVKD. V was clipped by 0 bases and J by 1 base, with 6 bases between them. The chain's CDR3 is CAISESRVNYGYTF. The DNA of the CDR3 is TGTGCCATCAGTGAGTCGAGGGTTAACTATGGCTACACCTTC.

The chain carries TRBV19 and TRBJ2-2, with D perhaps matching TRBD1 (5 bases). This CDR3 comprises 15 residues. The V end lost 5 bases, the J end lost 5 bases, and 15 bases lay between the germline ends. Germline CDR1 LNHDA, CDR2 SQIVND (reference sequence). CDR3 DNA sequence: TGTGCCAGTAGTGTTGGACAAGGTGGGACCGGGGAGCTGTTTTTT. It codes for CASSVGQGGTGELFF.

The V call is TRBV19, the J call TRBJ2-2; D gene unclear. Between the trimmed V and J ends, which lost 2 bases and 4 bases, there was a span of 11 bases. Germline V lookup: CDR1 LNHDA, CDR2 SQIVND (reference sequence). This CDR3 is built from 15 residues. The CDR3 loop reads CASSIFISRTGELFF. DNA of the CDR3: TGTGCCAGTAGTATATTTATTTCACGCACCGGGGAGCTGTTTTTT.

V gene TRBV7-9 combines with J gene TRBJ2-1, with TRBD1 matching over 7 bases. In germline, CDR1 is SEHNR, CDR2 FQNEAQ (reference sequence). CDR3 length: 16 amino acids. The V and J ends lost 0 bases and 5 bases, in that order; junction bases with no gene match: 7. CDR3 sequence reads: CASSLAGGQLDNEQFF. In nucleotides, the CDR3 is TGTGCCAGCAGCTTAGCTGGGGGACAGCTAGACAATGAGCAGTTCTTC. The complete variable domain, with remaining parts taken from reference TRBV7-9 and TRBJ2-1, reads DTGVSQNPRHKITKRGQNVTFRCDPISEHNRLYWYRQTLGQGPEFLTYFQNEAQLEKSRLLSDRFSAERPKGSFSTLEIQRTEQGDSAMYLCASSLAGGQLDNEQFFGPGTRLTVL.

The gene calls are TRBV25-1 and TRBJ1-3; D remains ambiguous. CDR3 length: 15 residues. Per germline, CDR1 MGHDK and CDR2 SYGVNS. Trimming shortened V by 7 bases and J by 1 base, and 14 bases separated the two germline ends. The DNA for the CDR3 is TGTGCCAGCATTACTAGGGAAGGGTCTGGAAACACCATATATTTT. This gives the protein CASITREGSGNTIYF.

The table lists this clone with a few counts. The V and J genes are TRBV5-8 and TRBJ1-2; D remains unclear. Per germline, CDR1 SGHTS and CDR2 YDEGEE. V was pared by 5 bases and J by 5 bases, with 13 bases between. The CDR3 is 13 amino acids. DNA for the CDR3: TGTGCCAGCAGGCGCCTTGGCGGATATGGCTACACCTTC. Protein product: CASRRLGGYGYTF.

The chain joins TRBV10-3 to TRBJ2-5; D may match TRBD1 or TRBD2 (5 bases each). The J call may be incorrect, as the DNA end agrees better with TRBJ2-7. This CDR3 comprises 15 residues. The V gene's germline CDR1 is ENHRY and CDR2 SYGVKD. The CDR3, as DNA: TGTGCCATCAGTGAGTCGAGAGGCATTGGGGGCGAGCAGTACTTC. This encodes CAISESRGIGGEQYF.

This clone was recorded once. One end of the junction is discordant with germline, which a read error may explain. The chain couples TRBV6-5 to TRBJ1-2, with a tentative D call TRBD1 (5 bases). The length of the CDR3 is 15 residues. In germline, CDR1 is MNHEY, CDR2 SVGAGI. CDR3: CASSQRGRPDYGYAF. The CDR3 DNA reads as TGTGCCAGCAGCCAACGGGGACGACCCGATTATGGCTACGCCTTC.

Remarks on this clone: The conserved phenylalanine or tryptophan normally closing the CDR3 is absent here, so this likely arose from a read error. CDR3 residues: CAISESALGFQTNYGYTL. DNA for the CDR3: TGTGCCATCAGTGAGTCAGCCTTAGGCTTCCAAACTAACTATGGCTACACCCTC. The gene calls are TRBV10-3 and TRBJ1-2; the D is unclear. The CDR3 has 18 residues. The V gene's germline CDR1 is ENHRY and CDR2 SYGVKD. V was shortened by 0 bases and J by 0 bases, with 17 bases between the two germline ends.

The chain carries TRBV9 and TRBJ2-5; D assignment may be TRBD1 or TRBD2 (6 bases each). Between the trimmed V and J ends, which lost 0 bases and 4 bases, there was a span of 10 bases. This CDR3 has 14 amino acids. Germline V CDR1 and CDR2: SGDLS, YYNGEE. The CDR3: CASSVEGGRETQYF. The CDR3 DNA reads as TGTGCCAGCAGCGTAGAGGGGGGCCGAGAGACCCAGTACTTC. Supplemented by reference TRBV9 and TRBJ2-5, the full variable domain reads DSGVTQTPKHLITATGQRVTLRCSPRSGDLSVYWYQQSLDQGLQFLIQYYNGEERAKGNILERFSAQQFPDLHSELNLSSLELGDSALYFCASSVEGGRETQYFGPGTRLLVL.

The V gene is TRBV28, the J gene TRBJ1-2; D perhaps matches TRBD1 (6 bases). Germline V gene sequence: CDR1 MDHEN, CDR2 SYDVKM. CDR3 length equals 15 residues. Trimming cost V 2 bases and J 4 bases, with 14 bases left between them. CDR3 coding DNA: TGTGCCAGCAGTTTACTACGGGGGCTAAGCTATGGCTACACCTTC. It specifies CASSLLRGLSYGYTF.

On this clone: This same CDR3 is encoded by further DNA sequences in the sample. The chain has TRBV11-3 and TRBJ1-1; tentative D call: TRBD1 (5 bases). Germline values: CDR1 SGHNT, CDR2 YENEEA. This CDR3 region has 14 residues. V was cut by 1 base and J by 8 bases, with 14 bases left in between. The CDR3 nucleotides read TGTGCCAGCAGCTTAGGGGGCGCGGGTTCAGAAGCTTTCTTT. It yields the protein CASSLGGAGSEAFF.

The rearrangement uses TRBV7-2 and TRBJ1-5; the D gene is possibly TRBD1 (5 bases). CDR3 length: 15 residues. CDR1 SGHTA and CDR2 FQGNSA come from the germline V gene. Trimming left V 1 base short and J 4 bases short, with 11 bases between. The CDR3 here is CASSLGAWGNQPQHF. CDR3 sequence (DNA): TGTGCCAGCAGCTTAGGGGCCTGGGGGAATCAGCCCCAGCATTTT.

This chain joins TRBV5-1 and TRBJ1-1; D unresolved. The CDR3 covers 14 residues. Looked up from germline, CDR1 is SGHRS and CDR2 is YFSETQ. The V gene lost 0 bases and the J gene lost 7 bases, with 13 bases spanning the gap. CDR3 region: CASSLGSHQNEAFF. The CDR3 DNA is TGCGCCAGCAGCTTGGGTTCACACCAGAATGAAGCTTTCTTT.

This clone showed up just once. The gene calls are TRBV7-9 and TRBJ1-1; D is unresolved. V gave up 1 base and J gave up 1 base, with 19 bases separating them. This CDR3 region has 18 residues. Germline-derived CDR1 and CDR2 are SEHNR and FQNEAQ (reference sequence). The CDR3 DNA reads as TGTGCCAGCAGCTTAGGCCCGGTTTTTCGGACCACGAACACTGAAGCTTTCTTT. Residues: CASSLGPVFRTTNTEAFF.

Written as DNA, the CDR3 is TGCGCCAGCAGCAGGGCCAGCGGCTACGAGGAGCAGTACTTC. Translating gives CASSRASGYEEQYF. The chain recombines TRBV4-1 with TRBJ2-7, with D maybe TRBD2 (5 bases). The CDR3 is 14 amino acids. V lost 5 bases and J lost 7, with 18 bases in between. Per the germline V gene, CDR1 is MGHRA and CDR2 is YSYEKL.

This rearrangement joins TRBV30 to TRBJ1-1; 7 nucleotides agree with TRBD1. CDR3 length equals 13 residues. The J segment lost 3 bases and the V segment lost 4 bases, leaving 5 bases of the junction unmatched. Germline CDR1 is GTSNPN and CDR2 is SVGIG (reference sequence). CDR3 region: CAWTRDRYTEAFF. The CDR3 DNA follows: TGTGCCTGGACCCGGGACAGATACACTGAAGCTTTCTTT. The variable domain in full, completed from reference TRBV30 and TRBJ1-1, reads SQTIHQWPATLVQPVGSPLSLECTVEGTSNPNLYWYRQAAGRGLQLLFYSVGIGQISSEVPQNLSASRPQDRQFILSSKKLLLSDSGFYLCAWTRDRYTEAFFGQGTRLTVV.

As concerns this clone: Other DNA sequences of this sample code for an identical CDR3. The J gene is TRBJ1-5, the V gene TRBV10-1, with 7 nucleotides matching TRBD1. V trimming: 10 bases; J trimming: 2 bases; junction bases outside the gene matches: 23. Germline lookup yields CDR1 WNHNN and CDR2 SYGVQD (reference sequence). This CDR3 is 19 amino acids long. In nucleotides, the CDR3 is TGCGCCACCCTTGCGCGTGAACAGGGGTCGGTTGGTGGCAATCAGCCCCAGCATTTT. The encoded protein is CATLAREQGSVGGNQPQHF.

The V and J genes are TRBV23-1 and TRBJ1-3, with 8 positions matching TRBD1. TRBV23-1 is labeled an ORF, and its function is uncertain. With 9 bases clipped from V and 4 bases from J, the junction kept 5 bases outside the gene matches. The CDR3 runs 13 residues. The CDR3 sequence: CARQDRDGNTIYF. For the CDR3, the DNA is TGCGCCAGACAGGACAGGGACGGAAACACCATATATTTT.

The V and J genes are TRBV10-1 and TRBJ2-2; no clear D. This CDR3 is 13 amino acids long. Deletions cut 5 bases from V and 6 bases from J, with 10 bases between. Germline values: CDR1 WNHNN, CDR2 SYGVQD (reference sequence). The CDR3 here is CASSTGPAGELFF. The CDR3 region has the DNA TGCGCCAGCAGTACGGGCCCCGCCGGGGAGCTGTTTTTT.

This clone occurred once. This rearrangement joins TRBV9 to TRBJ2-3, with D perhaps being TRBD1 or TRBD2 (6 bases each). Germline assignment: CDR1 SGDLS and CDR2 YYNGEE. Trimming removed 6 bases at V and 3 bases at J, with 14 bases between. The CDR3 has 14 amino acids. CDR3 in DNA: TGTGCCAGCAACCTCAGGGGACTGACAGATACGCAGTATTTT. Its protein is CASNLRGLTDTQYF.

This rearrangement joins TRBV14 to TRBJ2-3; D gene ambiguous. There are 12 residues in the CDR3. V lost 1 base and J lost 11, with 10 bases in between. CDR1 is SGHDN, CDR2 FVKESK, per germline. DNA for the CDR3: TGTGCCAGCAGCCAAGCCCAACTCAAGCAGTATTTT. This encodes CASSQAQLKQYF.

The V and J genes are TRBV7-9 and TRBJ1-4; D is possibly TRBD1 (6 bases). The CDR3 sequence is 13 residues long. The V and J ends lost 2 bases and 6 bases respectively, with 7 bases between them. Germline loops: CDR1 SEHNR, CDR2 FQNEAQ (reference sequence). This chain's CDR3 is CASSLRTDEKLFF. Written as DNA, the CDR3 is TGTGCCAGCAGCTTAAGGACAGATGAAAAACTGTTTTTT.

The chain combines TRBV6-1 with TRBJ2-5, with TRBD1 matching 8 bases. The V segment lost 6 bases and the J segment 2 bases; nucleotides outside the gene matches: 8. Germline V gives CDR1 MNHNS, CDR2 SASEGT. This CDR3 region has 15 residues. CDR3 region: CASSTQGAPQETQYF. CDR3 nucleotide sequence: TGTGCCAGCAGCACCCAGGGGGCCCCACAAGAGACCCAGTACTTC.

The V gene is TRBV5-1, the J gene TRBJ2-1, with D possibly being TRBD2 (7 bases). CDR3 length: 15 residues. The V and J ends lost 5 bases and 8 bases respectively, with 20 bases between them. Looked up from germline, CDR1 is SGHRS and CDR2 is YFSETQ. Here the CDR3 reads CASSSEGTGGDEQFF. The CDR3 DNA is TGCGCCAGCAGTTCAGAGGGTACGGGGGGCGATGAGCAGTTCTTC.

Concerning this clone: One end of the junction does not line up with germline, which may come from a read error. The rearrangement joins TRBV6-5 to TRBJ1-5; tentative D call: TRBD1 (5 bases). This CDR3 region has 11 residues. CDR1 and CDR2 from the germline V gene are MNHEY and SVGAGI. As DNA, the CDR3 is TGCGCCCTAGGGACGGGTCAGCCCCAGCATTTT. This codes for CALGTGQPQHF.

The J gene is TRBJ2-2, the V gene TRBV7-9; D is perhaps TRBD2 (6 bases). Germline V gene sequence: CDR1 SEHNR, CDR2 FQNEAQ (reference sequence). V gave up 8 bases and J gave up 4 bases, with 14 bases separating them. This CDR3 comprises 14 residues. In DNA, the CDR3 is TGTGCCAGCCGGCGGCGGGGAATCACCGGGGAGCTGTTTTTT. Translating gives CASRRRGITGELFF.

The CDR3 DNA reads as TGCGCCAGCAGCTTGGGTGGCGGGGGCTCCTACGAGCAGTACTTC. Translated, it gives CASSLGGGGSYEQYF. V is TRBV5-1 and J is TRBJ2-7; TRBD2 matches at 7 bases. The CDR3 is made up of 15 amino acids. V trimming: 0 bases; J trimming: 0 bases; junction bases outside the gene matches: 3. CDR1 and CDR2 from the germline V gene are SGHRS and YFSETQ.

The chain has TRBV19 and TRBJ2-5; no definite D call. V was cut by 3 bases and J by 3 bases, with 14 bases left in between. The germline gives CDR1 LNHDA, CDR2 SQIVND (reference sequence). There are 15 residues in the CDR3. For the CDR3, the DNA is TGTGCCAGTAGTATGAGCCCCACCATGAAAGAGACCCAGTACTTC. This encodes CASSMSPTMKETQYF. Drawing the rest from reference TRBV19 and TRBJ2-5, the complete variable domain is DGGITQSPKYLFRKEGQNVTLSCEQNLNHDAMYWYRQDPGQGLRLIYYSQIVNDFQKGDIAEGYSVSREKKESFPLTVTSAQKNPTAFYLCASSMSPTMKETQYFGPGTRLLVL.

The V gene is TRBV7-9, the J gene TRBJ2-3; a possible D gene is TRBD1 (6 bases). Germline V gene sequence: CDR1 SEHNR, CDR2 FQNEAQ (reference sequence). The CDR3 contains 15 residues. V dropped 4 bases and J dropped 1 base, with 12 bases sitting between them. DNA for the CDR3: TGTGCCAGCAGCTACAGGGTTGGGGGCACAGATACGCAGTATTTT. Protein sequence: CASSYRVGGTDTQYF.